The 15 T cell receptor beta chains reported below all come from one sample, sequenced in a study of cytomegalovirus exposure and HLA in healthy donors. The PCR had 60 Vbeta and 13 Jbeta primers. Assay used: immunoSEQ multiplex PCR; TCRdb lists only in-frame clones, some missing. The repertoire includes 130,000 or so clones, less than 10% of them detected once, and 6% to 7.5% sits in the top ten. Sequencing was performed on PBMCs. Receptors originate from a woman aged 40 to 50 in good health and CMV-seropositive.

This clone was counted a few times. The rearrangement uses TRBV5-1 and TRBJ2-5; 7 bases line up with TRBD1. Near its end, the DNA agrees better with TRBJ2-7, so the J call may be wrong. The CDR3 is 15 amino acids. Looked up from germline, CDR1 is SGHRS and CDR2 is YFSETQ. In DNA form, the CDR3 reads TGCGCCAGTCGGGACAGCGTAACGAGGTCCTACGAGCAGTACTTC. Its translation: CASRDSVTRSYEQYF.

The table lists this clone with a few counts. The rearrangement links TRBV10-3 to TRBJ2-7; D unclear. The CDR3 totals 12 residues. Germline V gene sequence: CDR1 ENHRY, CDR2 SYGVKD. V was cut by 4 bases and J by 2 bases, with 6 bases left in between. The CDR3 loop is CAISGDTYEQYF. CDR3 sequence (DNA): TGTGCCATCAGTGGAGACACCTACGAGCAGTACTTC.

This clone has just a few counts. The chain recombines TRBV10-3 with TRBJ1-1; D uncertain. The germline V gene has CDR1 ENHRY and CDR2 SYGVKD. This CDR3 region has 14 residues. The V and J ends lost 0 bases and 5 bases respectively, with 10 bases between them. The CDR3 DNA is TGTGCCATCAGTGAGTCAGGCCCGGGGACTGAAGCTTTCTTT. Translation gives CAISESGPGTEAFF.

This clone was picked up a small number of times. The chain recombines TRBV7-9 with TRBJ1-5; tentatively, D is TRBD1 (6 bases). The germline CDR1 and CDR2 sequences are SEHNR and FQNEAQ (reference sequence). This CDR3 is built from 14 residues. V was cut by 5 bases and J by 3 bases, with 11 bases left in between. CDR3 in amino acids: CASSGTGYNQPQHF. The DNA of the CDR3 is TGTGCCAGCAGCGGTACAGGGTACAATCAGCCCCAGCATTTT.

The chain joins TRBV7-2 to TRBJ2-3, with 9 bases identical to TRBD1. J lost 3 bases, V lost 1 base, and 2 bases had no gene match. The CDR3 sequence is 15 residues long. Looked up from germline, CDR1 is SGHTA and CDR2 is FQGNSA. CDR3 nucleotides: TGTGCCAGCAGCTTAGGACAGGGGGGGACAGATACGCAGTATTTT. This encodes CASSLGQGGTDTQYF.

This clone came up a few times. V and J are TRBV7-9 and TRBJ1-4, with D possibly TRBD1 on 5 matching bases. CDR3 length: 13 residues. V lost 7 bases and J 4 bases, leaving 10 bases between the germline ends. Germline-derived CDR1 and CDR2 are SEHNR and FQNEAQ (reference sequence). The CDR3 nucleotides are TGTGCCAGCACCCGGGACTTTAATGAAAAACTGTTTTTT. As protein: CASTRDFNEKLFF.

This clone has just a few counts. The rearrangement links TRBV19 to TRBJ2-6, with 11 bases lining up with TRBD2. Germline CDR1 and CDR2: LNHDA and SQIVND (reference sequence). CDR3 length equals 16 residues. With 8 bases clipped from V and 3 bases from J, the junction kept 6 bases outside the gene matches. CDR3 region: CASRSGGASGANVLTF. The CDR3 DNA follows: TGTGCCAGTCGTAGCGGGGGGGCTAGTGGGGCCAACGTCCTGACTTTC.

This clone came up a few times. This chain joins TRBV10-3 and TRBJ1-2; D remains ambiguous. The V gene's germline CDR1 is ENHRY and CDR2 SYGVKD. The V end lost 0 bases, the J end lost 4 bases, and 21 bases lay between the germline ends. The CDR3 length is 18 residues. DNA for the CDR3: TGTGCCATCAGTGAGTCGAGTACGTTCTCCACTCGGGGCTATGGCTACACCTTC. This encodes CAISESSTFSTRGYGYTF.

This clone was recorded a few times. The V call is TRBV30, the J call TRBJ2-7; tentative D call: TRBD1 (5 bases). Germline-derived CDR1 and CDR2 are GTSNPN and SVGIG (reference sequence). The CDR3 loop spans 15 amino acids. The ends were cut back, 2 bases at V and 0 bases at J, with 14 bases in the middle. Here the CDR3 DNA reads TGTGCCTGGAGTAGGTATAAGGGGTCCTCCTACGAGCAGTACTTC. Protein: CAWSRYKGSSYEQYF.

This clone showed up just a few times. The J gene is TRBJ1-2, the V gene TRBV28; D unclear. The CDR3 extends over 14 amino acids. V lost 2 bases, J lost 8 bases, and 15 bases lay in between. Germline CDR1 and CDR2: MDHEN and SYDVKM. The CDR3 reads CASSLTEGSRGYTF. As DNA, the CDR3 is TGTGCCAGCAGTTTAACAGAGGGTTCCCGGGGCTACACCTTC.

J is TRBJ1-6 and V is TRBV28; 8 nucleotides match TRBD1. Trimming cost V 1 base and J 5 bases; bases outside gene matches: 1. CDR1 MDHEN and CDR2 SYDVKM come from the germline V gene. The CDR3 runs 15 residues. CDR3 loop: CASSLLQGDNSPLHF. The CDR3 DNA reads TGTGCCAGCAGTTTATTACAGGGGGATAATTCACCCCTCCACTTT.

The sample holds a few counts of this clone. Here the CDR3 reads CASSPRTSGGAYEQYF. CDR3 coding DNA: TGTGCCAGCAGCCCCCGGACTAGCGGGGGGGCCTACGAGCAGTACTTC. V is TRBV9 and J is TRBJ2-7; 15 bases line up with TRBD2. The J segment lost 2 bases and the V segment lost 4 bases, leaving 4 bases of the junction unmatched. The germline V gene encodes CDR1 SGDLS and CDR2 YYNGEE. The CDR3 is 16 amino acids.

V is TRBV5-1 and J is TRBJ2-3; 10 bases align to TRBD2. Per germline, CDR1 SGHRS and CDR2 YFSETQ. This CDR3 is 16 amino acids long. V shed 0 bases and J 5 bases; nucleotides not matched to a gene: 6. The CDR3 DNA reads TGCGCCAGCAGCTTGGGTTCTAGCGGGGGATTAGATACGCAGTATTTT. This encodes CASSLGSSGGLDTQYF.

J is TRBJ1-4 and V is TRBV6-4; D gene uncertain. The length of the CDR3 is 15 residues. Germline values: CDR1 MRHNA, CDR2 SNTAGT. The V gene lost 4 bases and the J gene lost 1 base, with 10 bases spanning the gap. The CDR3 reads CASSGQPGTNEKLFF. The CDR3 nucleotides read TGTGCCAGCAGTGGTCAGCCAGGAACTAATGAAAAACTGTTTTTT.

This clone showed up just a few times. The V and J genes are TRBV5-1 and TRBJ1-1; 8 bases agree with TRBD1. CDR1 and CDR2 from the germline V gene are SGHRS and YFSETQ. With V trimmed by 2 bases and J by 2 bases, 8 bases remained unmatched. The CDR3 sequence is 16 residues long. DNA for the CDR3: TGCGCCAGCAGCTTAGGACAGGGCGGCCGAAACACTGAAGCTTTCTTT. Translation: CASSLGQGGRNTEAFF. Combining the CDR3 with reference TRBV5-1 and TRBJ1-1 gives the whole variable domain KAGVTQTPRYLIKTRGQQVTLSCSPISGHRSVSWYQQTPGQGLQFLFEYFSETQRNKGNFPGRFSGRQFSNSRSEMNVSTLELGDSALYLCASSLGQGGRNTEAFFGQGTRLTVV.